This entry features one T cell receptor (beta chain) sequence. Original handling: Estimation of nucleated cell counts was performed using reference gene primer amplification. Repertoires were generated with immunoSEQ multiplex PCR, while TCRdb's copy carries only in-frame clones and drops some. V and J calls and clone size follow that table, whereas D and trimming were derived from the DNA. The sample carries approximately 150,000 clones, 79% recorded once. The entry originates in a study of blood T cell repertoires in COVID-19. Study in general: In Cohort 3, a recovered donor had either two negative PCRs, clearance, or symptom resolution. COVID-19 samples collected from the United States, Italy and Spain covered acute and convalescent phases.

Germline assignment: CDR1 MNHNS and CDR2 SASEGT. There are 15 residues in the CDR3. V was clipped by 2 bases and J by 6 bases; unmatched bases: 10. The rearrangement uses TRBV6-1 and TRBJ2-7, with TRBD2 matching 7 bases. The source is a woman aged 70 to 79 in a cohort exposed to, infected with or recovered from COVID-19 (not recorded which). What was sequenced was PBMCs or T cells enriched from blood (not recorded which). The CDR3 DNA reads as TGTGCCAGCAGTGAAAGGGCGGGAGTGTGGGGCGAGCAGTACTTC. Translated, it gives CASSERAGVWGEQYF.